The 15 T cell receptor beta chains reported below all come from one sample, sequenced in a study of blood T cell repertoires in COVID-19. Only in-frame clones appear in the TCRdb table, and some are missing; sequencing was by immunoSEQ multiplex PCR. The table shows roughly 400,000 clones, with under 90% occurring only once. Sequencing was performed on PBMCs or T cells enriched from blood (not recorded which). The receptors originated from a woman aged 30 to 39 who had recovered from COVID-19.

The chain employs TRBV12-3 or TRBV12-4 and TRBJ2-2; 7 positions match TRBD1. The CDR3 sequence is 13 residues long. V shed 6 bases and J 4 bases; nucleotides not matched to a gene: 2. CDR3 nucleotide sequence: TGTGCCAGCAGAGGGACAGCCACCGGGGAGCTGTTTTTT. It codes for CASRGTATGELFF.

V and J are TRBV9 and TRBJ1-1; TRBD1 might be the D (6 bases). Germline assignment: CDR1 SGDLS and CDR2 YYNGEE. The CDR3 has 12 amino acids. Trimming removed 7 bases from V and 4 bases from J, with 11 bases in between. The CDR3 DNA reads TGTGCCAGCGGGGAACAGGGCACTGAAGCTTTCTTT. Its translation: CASGEQGTEAFF.

This chain joins TRBV5-1 and TRBJ2-3; 7 bases line up with TRBD2. The CDR3 has 15 residues. Per germline, CDR1 SGHRS and CDR2 YFSETQ. The junction had 6 bases not matched to a gene; V was cut back by 4 bases and J by 1 base. CDR3 protein: CASSVREGRTDTQYF. The CDR3 nucleotides are TGCGCCAGCAGCGTGAGGGAGGGCCGCACAGATACGCAGTATTTT.

V is TRBV25-1 and J is TRBJ1-1, with D possibly TRBD1 on 6 matching bases. The CDR3 is made up of 11 amino acids. Trimming removed 2 bases at V and 11 bases at J, with 9 bases between. The germline CDR1 and CDR2 sequences are MGHDK and SYGVNS. In DNA, the CDR3 is TGTGCCAGCAGTGAAGGAAGGGGGGCTTTCTTT. Protein product: CASSEGRGAFF. The entire variable domain, with the rest obtained from reference TRBV25-1 and TRBJ1-1, is as follows: EADIYQTPRYLVIGTGKKITLECSQTMGHDKMYWYQQDPGMELHLIHYSYGVNSTEKGDLSSESTVSRIRTEHFPLTLESARPSHTSQYLCASSEGRGAFFGQGTRLTVV.

CDR3 coding DNA: TGTGCCAGCAGAGGAGGGGACAGGCAAGAGACCCAGTACTTC. This encodes CASRGGDRQETQYF. The J gene is TRBJ2-5, the V gene TRBV27; 8 nucleotides align to TRBD1. This CDR3 region has 14 residues. Germline loops: CDR1 MNHEY, CDR2 SMNVEV (reference sequence). The V and J ends lost 6 bases and 2 bases, in that order; junction bases with no gene match: 5.

This rearrangement joins TRBV7-9 to TRBJ1-2; D call uncertain. CDR3 length equals 15 residues. Germline CDR1 SEHNR, CDR2 FQNEAQ (reference sequence). V was clipped by 5 bases and J by 1 base, with 14 bases between them. The CDR3 nucleotides read TGTGCCAGCAGCACCCGGACGGGAAATAACTATGGCTACACCTTC. The encoded protein is CASSTRTGNNYGYTF.

This clone came up once. This chain connects TRBV12-3 or TRBV12-4 to TRBJ2-7; no clear D gene. Trimming stripped 4 bases from V and 2 bases from J, with 9 bases between. This CDR3 has 13 amino acids. In nucleotides, the CDR3 is TGTGCCAGCAGTTCGACATACCCCTACGAGCAGTACTTC. It translates to CASSSTYPYEQYF.

V gene TRBV4-3 combines with J gene TRBJ2-2; TRBD2 agrees at 8 bases. The CDR3 extends over 17 amino acids. V was pared by 3 bases and J by 4 bases, with 10 bases of the junction left unmatched. CDR1 is LGHNA and CDR2 is YSLEER in the germline V gene. The CDR3 region is CASSQAGGAWGTGELFF. The CDR3 region has the DNA TGCGCCAGCAGCCAGGCCGGGGGGGCCTGGGGCACCGGGGAGCTGTTTTTT.

The chain combines TRBV7-3 with TRBJ1-1; no reliable D call. CDR3 size: 15 residues. Between the trimmed V and J ends, which lost 1 base and 1 base, there was a span of 10 bases. Germline CDR1 is SGHTA and CDR2 is FQGTGA. The CDR3 DNA reads as TGTGCCAGCAGCTTAAATTCAGGTCGGAACACTGAAGCTTTCTTT. This codes for CASSLNSGRNTEAFF.

The CDR3 loop is CASSFSGAAQQYF. In nucleotides, the CDR3 is TGTGCCAGCAGCTTTAGTGGAGCGGCTCAGCAGTATTTT. The chain has TRBV7-3 and TRBJ2-3; possible D gene TRBD2, 5 bases. The CDR3 has 13 amino acids. Germline CDR1 is SGHTA and CDR2 is FQGTGA. V was shortened by 3 bases and J by 11 bases, with 15 bases between the two germline ends.

The chain has TRBV5-4 and TRBJ1-1, with TRBD1 as a possible D gene (5 bases). V gave up 5 bases and J gave up 7 bases, with 21 bases separating them. This CDR3 comprises 15 residues. Germline V gives CDR1 SGHNT, CDR2 YYREEE (reference sequence). The CDR3 spells CASRTIGSGVGEAFF. The CDR3 bases are TGTGCCAGCAGAACAATAGGGTCGGGGGTCGGTGAAGCTTTCTTT.

V gene TRBV7-3 combines with J gene TRBJ2-2; 8 positions match TRBD1. This CDR3 is built from 14 residues. Germline V lookup: CDR1 SGHTA, CDR2 FQGTGA. Germline trimming cut 2 bases from V and 6 bases from J; bases unmatched to any gene: 2. The DNA for the CDR3 is TGTGCCAGCAGCTTAGGGGGACAGGCCGGGGAGCTGTTTTTT. Translating it yields CASSLGGQAGELFF.

The chain joins TRBV29-1 to TRBJ2-6; possibly TRBD1 for D (6 bases). Trimming left V 6 bases short and J 3 bases short, with 15 bases between. The CDR3 has 15 residues. CDR1 is SQVTM, CDR2 ANQGSEA, per germline. The CDR3 nucleotides read TGCAGCGTCCGAGGGGACACATATGGGGCCAACGTCCTGACTTTC. It translates to CSVRGDTYGANVLTF.

The chain employs TRBV30 and TRBJ2-2; D unresolved. In germline, CDR1 is GTSNPN, CDR2 SVGIG (reference sequence). The CDR3 covers 13 residues. Trimming left V 4 bases short and J 5 bases short, with 11 bases between. In DNA form, the CDR3 reads TGTGCCTGGAAATCTGTGCGGACCGGGGAGCTGTTTTTT. Its translation: CAWKSVRTGELFF.

There are many counts of this clone. The V and J genes are TRBV3-1 (or the pseudogene TRBV3-2) and TRBJ2-7, with 7 bases that match TRBD1. Germline V gives CDR1 LGHDT, CDR2 YNNKEL (reference sequence). V lost 1 base and J lost 4; bases outside the gene matches: 7. This CDR3 is built from 15 residues. CDR3 sequence reads: CASSQGQGGGYEQYF. CDR3 DNA sequence: TGTGCCAGCAGCCAAGGACAGGGTGGGGGATACGAGCAGTACTTC.